This T cell receptor (beta chain) stems from a study of OX40 agonist ivuxolimab in advanced cancers. Study-level background: Ivuxolimab was a fully human IgG2 agonistic monoclonal antibody targeting the costimulatory receptor OX40 (CD134). Intravenous ivuxolimab was administered to patients every 2 weeks at six dose levels: 0.01, 0.1, 0.3, 1.5, 3 and 10 mg/kg. Of the roughly 52 dose-escalation patients, hepatocellular carcinoma was present in 19, melanoma in around 15, renal cell carcinoma in 9 and head and neck cancer in 9. In the dose-escalation cohort, 65% to 90% of patients were male, and the mean age was approximately 60 years, with a range of 23 to 79. Prior anti-PD-1, anti-PD-L1 or anti-CTLA-4 therapy was permitted, and approximately 42% of dose-escalation patients had received checkpoint inhibitors. Partial responses were achieved by three dose-escalation patients, of whom one had hepatocellular carcinoma and two had cutaneous melanoma. The point of sequencing TCRbeta in the periphery was to test whether ivuxolimab changed TCR sequence diversity and drove clonal T-cell expansion. The paper covers the monotherapy dose-escalation part of the phase I ivuxolimab trial, which included N ≈ 57 patients. Here is what the overall study found, with its caveats: Partial responders in the 0.1-3.0 mg/kg groups had among the lowest normalized peripheral clonal expansion, especially among CD8+ T cells. At doses of 0.1 to 3.0 mg/kg, clonal expansion of both CD4+ and CD8+ blood T cells was observed from baseline to week 6. After ivuxolimab, expanded clones were on average more numerous among CD8+ T cells than among CD4+ T cells. The antigen specificity of the peripheral T cells that underwent clonal expansion was not determined. Low levels of normalized T-cell clonal expansion were also seen in some patients who did not respond.

V is cut by 0 bases and J by 5 bases, and the space between the germline ends is 18 bases. The germline V gene (reference sequence) supplies CDR1 SGHNT and CDR2 YYREEE. From its cysteine to its phenylalanine, the CDR3 spans 17 amino acids. Only the CDR3 region is kept as DNA, spanning 51 bases read in frame from base 1. About this clone itself: Its binding antigen is unknown. Base qualities are not recorded, but no much larger clone differs from it by a single base.

Genomic DNA was isolated from the sorted cells so that the TCRbeta CDR3 region could be sequenced. The immunoSEQ Assay was used to sequence the TCRbeta CDR3 regions. TCRdb took over this immuneACCESS table, retaining in-frame rearrangements with V and J assigned. Such tables are incomplete; in checked studies, under half of the missing clones stem from an unresolved V gene, and the remainder is unexplained. This sample has 70,000 or so clones in its table, and 65% to 85% of those were observed once. The ten most abundant clones make up approximately 1% of the sample. Patients with autoimmune disease history or receiving systemic immunosuppression were excluded from the trial. Peripheral blood for TCR sequencing was drawn from every dose cohort at baseline, at cycle 4 day 1 and at cycle 7 day 1. The samples were taken from a phase I, first-in-human, multicenter, open-label dose-escalation trial of ivuxolimab. Adults with locally advanced or metastatic melanoma, renal cell carcinoma, hepatocellular carcinoma or head and neck squamous cell carcinoma were enrolled in the trial. CD4+ and CD8+ T cells were sorted separately from peripheral blood before TCR sequencing.

The sample was CD4+ or CD8+ T cells sorted from blood, taken in a trial of the OX40 agonist ivuxolimab. The receptor comes from an adult with an advanced solid tumor such as melanoma, head and neck, liver or kidney cancer. The chain is encoded by TRBV5-4 joined to TRBJ2-1, with a weak D call of TRBD2 (5 bases match). The sequence in DNA is TGTGCCAGCAGCTTGGCAGGAGGTAGGAATCTTAACAATGAGCAGTTCTTC. It codes for CASSLAGGRNLNNEQFF.